What follows is one TCR beta chain and its context. These data belong to a study of CD8+ T cells in alopecia areata. RNA, once extracted, was reverse transcribed into cDNA for use as the sequencing template. Profiling relied on immunoSEQ multiplex PCR, and the TCRdb table lists in-frame clones only, not all of them. The data hold about 190,000 clones, with roughly three fifths observed a single time. Germline V gene data show CDR1 as KGHSH and CDR2 as LQKENI. There are 12 residues in the CDR3. V was cut by 3 bases and J by 6 bases, with 6 bases left in between. The treatment here: oral pan-JAK inhibitor, 5-10 mg twice daily.

V usage is TRBV18 and J usage is TRBJ2-1, with D possibly being TRBD1 or TRBD2 (5 bases each). This receptor was identified in a human donor with alopecia areata. The material sequenced was CD4+ T cells sorted from blood, taken at week 4, from a patient treated with tofacitinib. Here the CDR3 reads CASSPGANEQFF. The CDR3 coding sequence is TGTGCCAGCTCACCCGGGGCCAATGAGCAGTTCTTC.